This T cell receptor (beta chain) was documented in a study of response to subunit inactivated influenza vaccine. TCRdb recomputed calls from the RT-PCR reads with MiXCR, one row per CDR3 protein. Here the sample spans roughly 760,000 distinct CDR3 sequences, around 20% being singletons. V was cut by 4 bases and J by 7 bases, with 17 bases left in between. Germline V gives CDR1 MNHEY, CDR2 SVGAGI. The CDR3 is 14 residues long. This clonotype was seen only a few times. Its antigen is not known. The study's findings and limits: Few new T cells, the authors suggested, are recruited by each seasonal influenza vaccination.

V and J are TRBV6-5 and TRBJ2-7; D remains ambiguous. This TCR derives from a man aged 45-65 years who received an inactivated influenza vaccine. The material sequenced was PBMCs from blood, taken less than 6 days after vaccination. The CDR3 here is CASSSSPDLREQYF. In nucleotides, the CDR3 is TGTGCCAGCAGTTCTTCCCCTGACCTGCGGGAGCAGTACTTC.